This T cell receptor (beta chain) was retrieved from a study of PD-1 blockade in classical Hodgkin lymphoma. Overall study findings and caveats: A significant rise in TCR diversity was seen by C4D1 for CD4+ cells but not for CD8+ cells.

Concerning this clone: Antigen unknown.

Some clones are missing from TCRdb's copy, which holds only in-frame ones; the method was immunoSEQ multiplex PCR. Among 25,000 to 35,000 clones, about 82% were seen once, and the ten largest hold about 0.59%. Time point meaning: cycle 4 day 1 (C4D1), after five to seven weeks of nivolumab. Brentuximab vedotin exposure varied among the patients, all of whom had relapsed after autologous stem cell transplantation. Magnetic negative selection purified CD4+ T cells from thawed PBMCs. The CDR3 runs 16 residues. Trimming shortened V by 4 bases and J by 8 bases, and 23 bases separated the two germline ends. Germline loops: CDR1 MNHEY, CDR2 SMNVEV (reference sequence).

The rearrangement joins TRBV27 to TRBJ1-2; the D gene is possibly TRBD1 (5 bases). This material consisted of CD4+ T cells from blood, taken before the fourth cycle of nivolumab. The source of this sequence is a human donor with classical Hodgkin lymphoma. This CDR3 reads CASSSADLVLRGGYTF. The CDR3 DNA reads TGTGCCAGCAGTTCCGCGGACCTCGTCCTACGGGGGGGCTACACCTTC.